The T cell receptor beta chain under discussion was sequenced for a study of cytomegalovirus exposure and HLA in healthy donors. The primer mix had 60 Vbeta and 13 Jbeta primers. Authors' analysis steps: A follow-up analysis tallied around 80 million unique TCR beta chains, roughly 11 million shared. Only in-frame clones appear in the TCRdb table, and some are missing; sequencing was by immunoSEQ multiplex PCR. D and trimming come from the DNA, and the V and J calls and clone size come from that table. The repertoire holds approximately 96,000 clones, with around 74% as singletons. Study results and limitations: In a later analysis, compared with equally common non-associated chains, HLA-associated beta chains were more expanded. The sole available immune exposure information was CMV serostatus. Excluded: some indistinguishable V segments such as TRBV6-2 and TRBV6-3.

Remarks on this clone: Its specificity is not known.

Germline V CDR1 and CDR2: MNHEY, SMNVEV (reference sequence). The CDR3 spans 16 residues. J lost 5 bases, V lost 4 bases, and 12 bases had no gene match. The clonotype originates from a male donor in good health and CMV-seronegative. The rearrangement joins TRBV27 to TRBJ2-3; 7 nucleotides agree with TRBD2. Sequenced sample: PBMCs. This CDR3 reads CASSSPGRGGIDTQYF. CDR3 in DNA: TGTGCCAGCAGTTCTCCTGGGAGGGGTGGCATAGATACGCAGTATTTT.